The next 7 T cell receptor beta chains were all read from a single sample in a study of blood T cell repertoires in COVID-19. TCRdb's table, derived via immunoSEQ multiplex PCR, lists solely in-frame clones and lacks some. The table lists 110,000 to 150,000 clones, approximately 83% of them singletons. The sample was peripheral blood. These receptors all stem from a woman of 80 years or more with acute or convalescent COVID-19.

The chain joins TRBV7-3 to TRBJ2-2; the D is unclear. This CDR3 contains 14 residues. In germline, CDR1 is SGHTA, CDR2 FQGTGA. V shed 0 bases and J shed 7 bases, with 9 bases lying between them. The CDR3 DNA is TGTGCCAGCAGCTTAACTGTGGCCCACGGGGAGCTGTTTTTT. As protein: CASSLTVAHGELFF.

The chain joins TRBV11-2 to TRBJ1-2; 9 nucleotides match TRBD1. From germline, CDR1 is SGHAT and CDR2 FQNNGV. The CDR3 totals 16 residues. V was clipped by 5 bases and J by 4 bases; unmatched bases: 11. CDR3 in DNA: TGTGCCAGCAGCCGATATACGGGACAGGGAAGCTATGGCTACACCTTC. Encoded protein: CASSRYTGQGSYGYTF.

The chain joins TRBV30 to TRBJ1-6; no clear D. This CDR3 spans 13 amino acids. V lost 4 bases to trimming and J lost 13 bases, with 17 bases between them. Germline-derived CDR1 and CDR2 are GTSNPN and SVGIG (reference sequence). Here the CDR3 DNA reads TGTGCCTGGAATAGAGGGTATTCTAATCCCCTCCACTTT. It is translated as CAWNRGYSNPLHF.

This sequence joins TRBV18 and TRBJ1-2; 8 bases align to TRBD1. J was trimmed by 7 bases and V by 3 bases; bases with no gene match: 7. CDR1 is KGHSH, CDR2 LQKENI, per germline. This CDR3 comprises 14 residues. CDR3 sequence (DNA): TGTGCCAGCTCACCCCCGGACAGGGTGAGTGGCTACACCTTC. Its translation: CASSPPDRVSGYTF.

The chain carries TRBV9 and TRBJ2-6; 10 nucleotides align to TRBD1. This CDR3 has 18 amino acids. Per the germline V gene, CDR1 is SGDLS and CDR2 is YYNGEE. The ends lost 4 bases at V and 2 bases at J; junction bases unmatched: 9. The CDR3 reads CASSLSGTGVTGANVLTF. CDR3 nucleotide sequence: TGTGCCAGCAGCTTATCCGGGACAGGGGTGACTGGGGCCAACGTCCTGACTTTC.

The gene calls are TRBV9 and TRBJ1-1; D not resolved. The germline V gene encodes CDR1 SGDLS and CDR2 YYNGEE. Trimming pared 0 bases from V and 5 bases from J, leaving 17 bases between. The CDR3 extends over 16 amino acids. The DNA of the CDR3 is TGTGCCAGCAGCGTAGGTTTTATCACGGAGGGAACTGAAGCTTTCTTT. Its protein product is CASSVGFITEGTEAFF.

The chain is built from TRBV24-1 and TRBJ2-1; no clear D. Germline V gives CDR1 KGHDR, CDR2 SFDVKD. This CDR3 spans 14 amino acids. Trimming removed 9 bases from V and 8 bases from J, with 19 bases in between. The CDR3 bases are TGTGCCACCGTCAACTCGGGTATTTGGGATGAGCAGTTCTTC. This sequence encodes CATVNSGIWDEQFF.